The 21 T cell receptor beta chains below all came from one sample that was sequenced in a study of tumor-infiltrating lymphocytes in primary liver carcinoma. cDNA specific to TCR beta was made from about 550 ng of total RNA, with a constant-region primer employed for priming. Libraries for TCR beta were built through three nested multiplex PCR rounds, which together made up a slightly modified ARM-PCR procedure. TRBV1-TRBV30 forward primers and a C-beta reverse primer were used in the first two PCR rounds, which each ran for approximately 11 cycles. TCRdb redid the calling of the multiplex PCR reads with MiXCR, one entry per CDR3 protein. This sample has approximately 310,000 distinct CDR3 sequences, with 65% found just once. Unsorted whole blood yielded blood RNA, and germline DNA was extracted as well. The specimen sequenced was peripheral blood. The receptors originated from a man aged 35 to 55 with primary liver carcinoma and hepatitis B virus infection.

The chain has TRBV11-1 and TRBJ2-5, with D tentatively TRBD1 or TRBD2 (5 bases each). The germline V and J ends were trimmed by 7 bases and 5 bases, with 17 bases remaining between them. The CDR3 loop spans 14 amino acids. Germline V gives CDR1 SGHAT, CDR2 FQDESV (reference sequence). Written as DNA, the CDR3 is TGTGCCAGCACCCCCGGGATGGGGGTGGAGACCCAGTACTTC. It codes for CASTPGMGVETQYF.

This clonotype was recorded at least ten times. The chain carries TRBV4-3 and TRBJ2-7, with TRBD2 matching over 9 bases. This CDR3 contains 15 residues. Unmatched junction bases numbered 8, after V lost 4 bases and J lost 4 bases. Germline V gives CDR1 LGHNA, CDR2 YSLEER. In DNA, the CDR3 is TGCGCCAGCAGCCCACAGACTAGCGGTAAATACGAGCAGTACTTC. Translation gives CASSPQTSGKYEQYF.

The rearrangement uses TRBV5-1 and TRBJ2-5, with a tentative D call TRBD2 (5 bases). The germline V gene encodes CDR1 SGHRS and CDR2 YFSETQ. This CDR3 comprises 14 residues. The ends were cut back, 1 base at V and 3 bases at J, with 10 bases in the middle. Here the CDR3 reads CASSLMGSEETQYF. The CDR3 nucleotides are TGCGCCAGCAGCTTGATGGGGAGCGAAGAGACCCAGTACTTC.

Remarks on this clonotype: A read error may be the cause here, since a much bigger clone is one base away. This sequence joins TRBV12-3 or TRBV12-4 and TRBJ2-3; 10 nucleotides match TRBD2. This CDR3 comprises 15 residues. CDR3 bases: TGTGCCAGCAGAACTAGCGGGATAGGCACAAATACGCAGTATTTT. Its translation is CASRTSGIGTNTQYF.

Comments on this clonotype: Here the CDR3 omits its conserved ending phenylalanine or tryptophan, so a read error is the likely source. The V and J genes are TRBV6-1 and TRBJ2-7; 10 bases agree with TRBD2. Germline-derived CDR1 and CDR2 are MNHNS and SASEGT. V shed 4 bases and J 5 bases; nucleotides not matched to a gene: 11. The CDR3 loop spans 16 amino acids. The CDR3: CASSVRAGGPVHEQYL. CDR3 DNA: TGTGCCAGCAGTGTGCGAGCGGGAGGGCCGGTCCACGAGCAGTACTTG.

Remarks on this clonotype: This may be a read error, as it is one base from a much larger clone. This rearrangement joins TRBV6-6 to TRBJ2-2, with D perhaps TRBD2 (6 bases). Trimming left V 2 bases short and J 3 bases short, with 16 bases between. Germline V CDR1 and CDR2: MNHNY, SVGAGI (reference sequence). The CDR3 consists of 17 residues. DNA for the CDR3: TGTGCCAGCAGTTACCCGACCGGGGAGCGGGACACCGGGGAGCTGTTTTTT. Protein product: CASSYPTGERDTGELFF.

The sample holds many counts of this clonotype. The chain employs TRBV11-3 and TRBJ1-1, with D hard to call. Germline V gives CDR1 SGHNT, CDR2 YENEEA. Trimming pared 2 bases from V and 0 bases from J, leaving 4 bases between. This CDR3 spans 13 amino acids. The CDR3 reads CASSLRLNTEAFF. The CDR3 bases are TGTGCCAGCAGCTTACGGTTGAACACTGAAGCTTTCTTT.

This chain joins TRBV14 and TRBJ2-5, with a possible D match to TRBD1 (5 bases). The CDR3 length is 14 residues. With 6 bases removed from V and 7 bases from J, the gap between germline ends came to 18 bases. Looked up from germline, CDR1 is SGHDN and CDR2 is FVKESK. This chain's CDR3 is CASSPRQFAGTQYF. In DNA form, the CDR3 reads TGTGCCAGCAGTCCCCGACAGTTCGCAGGGACCCAGTACTTC. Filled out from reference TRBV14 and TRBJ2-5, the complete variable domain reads EAGVTQFPSHSVIEKGQTVTLRCDPISGHDNLYWYRRVMGKEIKFLLHFVKESKQDESGMPNNRFLAERTGGTYSTLKVQPAELEDSGVYFCASSPRQFAGTQYFGPGTRLLVL.

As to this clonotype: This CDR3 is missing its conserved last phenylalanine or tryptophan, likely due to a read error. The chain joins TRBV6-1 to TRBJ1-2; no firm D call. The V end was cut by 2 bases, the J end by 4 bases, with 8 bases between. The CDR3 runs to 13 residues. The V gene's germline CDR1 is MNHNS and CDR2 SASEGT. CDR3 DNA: TGTGCCAGCAGTGAAAGGGTATTCTATGGCTACACCCTC. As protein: CASSERVFYGYTL.

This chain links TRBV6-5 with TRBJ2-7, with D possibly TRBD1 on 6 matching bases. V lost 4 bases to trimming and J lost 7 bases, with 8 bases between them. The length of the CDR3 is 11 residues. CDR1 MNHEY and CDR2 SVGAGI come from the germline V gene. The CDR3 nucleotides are TGTGCCAGCAGTTGGGACATTGAGCAGTACTTC. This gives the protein CASSWDIEQYF.

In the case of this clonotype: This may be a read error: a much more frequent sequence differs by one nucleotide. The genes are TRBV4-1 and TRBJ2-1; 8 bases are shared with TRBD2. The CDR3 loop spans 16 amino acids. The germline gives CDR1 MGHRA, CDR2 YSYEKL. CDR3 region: CAGSQEGLGAYNEQFF. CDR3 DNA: TGCGCCGGCAGCCAAGAGGGACTAGGGGCATACAATGAGCAGTTCTTC.

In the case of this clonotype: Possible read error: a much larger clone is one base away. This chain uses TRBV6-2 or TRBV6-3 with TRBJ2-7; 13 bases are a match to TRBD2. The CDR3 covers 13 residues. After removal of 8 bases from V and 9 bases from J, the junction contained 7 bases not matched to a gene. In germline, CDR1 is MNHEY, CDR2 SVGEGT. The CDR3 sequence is CASLGTSGTLQYF. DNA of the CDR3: TGTGCCAGCCTCGGGACTAGCGGGACCCTGCAGTACTTC.

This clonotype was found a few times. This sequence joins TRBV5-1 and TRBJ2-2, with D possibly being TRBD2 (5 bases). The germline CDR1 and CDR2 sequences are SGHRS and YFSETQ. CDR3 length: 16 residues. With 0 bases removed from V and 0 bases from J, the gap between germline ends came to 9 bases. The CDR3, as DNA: TGCGCCAGCAGCTTGGAGGCGGGCACGAACACCGGGGAGCTGTTTTTT. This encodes CASSLEAGTNTGELFF.

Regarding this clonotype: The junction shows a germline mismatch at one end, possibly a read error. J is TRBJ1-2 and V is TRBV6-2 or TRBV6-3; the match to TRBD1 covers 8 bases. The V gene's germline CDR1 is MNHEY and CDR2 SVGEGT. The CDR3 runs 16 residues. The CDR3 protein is CASSHSSGGVGYSYTF. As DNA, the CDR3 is TGTGCCAGCAGTCACTCGTCAGGGGGCGTCGGCTATAGCTACACCTTC.

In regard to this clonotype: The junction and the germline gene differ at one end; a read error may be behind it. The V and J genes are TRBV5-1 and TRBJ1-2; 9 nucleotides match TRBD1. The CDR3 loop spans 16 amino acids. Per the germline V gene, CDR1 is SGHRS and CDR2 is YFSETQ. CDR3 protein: CASSLGARDRAKGYTF. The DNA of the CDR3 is TGTGCCAGCAGCTTGGGAGCCCGGGACAGGGCCAAAGGCTACACCTTC. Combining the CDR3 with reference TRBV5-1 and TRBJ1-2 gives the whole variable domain KAGVTQTPRYLIKTRGQQVTLSCSPISGHRSVSWYQQTPGQGLQFLFEYFSETQRNKGNFPGRFSGRQFSNSRSEMNVSTLELGDSALYLCASSLGARDRAKGYTFGSGTRLTVV.

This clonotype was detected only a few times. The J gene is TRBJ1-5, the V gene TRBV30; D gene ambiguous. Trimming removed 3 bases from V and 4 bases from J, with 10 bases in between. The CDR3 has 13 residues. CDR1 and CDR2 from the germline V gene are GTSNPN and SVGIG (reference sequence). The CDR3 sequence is CAWSHGGNQPQHF. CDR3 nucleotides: TGTGCCTGGAGCCATGGTGGTAATCAGCCCCAGCATTTT.

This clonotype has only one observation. As DNA, the CDR3 is TGTGCCACCGGGGGGGGAGACCACACCGGGGAGCTGTTTTTT. It is translated as CATGGGDHTGELFF. This chain uses TRBV6-5 with TRBJ2-2; 8 nucleotides align to TRBD2. CDR3 length equals 14 residues. Germline assignment: CDR1 MNHEY and CDR2 SVGAGI. V lost 10 bases to trimming and J lost 3 bases; unmatched junction nucleotides: 7.

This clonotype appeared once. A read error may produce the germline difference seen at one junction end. The CDR3 DNA sequence: TGTGCCAGCAGCCAAAGGACTAGCGGGTGTTGGGGTGAGCACTTCTTC. Its translation is CASSQRTSGCWGEHFF. The V and J genes are TRBV11-1 and TRBJ2-1, with 11 positions matching TRBD2. Germline V CDR1 and CDR2: SGHAT, FQDESV (reference sequence). CDR3 length: 16 amino acids.

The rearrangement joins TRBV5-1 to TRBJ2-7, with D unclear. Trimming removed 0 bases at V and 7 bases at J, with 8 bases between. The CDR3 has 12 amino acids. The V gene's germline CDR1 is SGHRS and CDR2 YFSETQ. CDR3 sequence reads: CASSLELGEQYF. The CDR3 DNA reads TGCGCCAGCAGCTTGGAGTTGGGGGAGCAGTACTTC.

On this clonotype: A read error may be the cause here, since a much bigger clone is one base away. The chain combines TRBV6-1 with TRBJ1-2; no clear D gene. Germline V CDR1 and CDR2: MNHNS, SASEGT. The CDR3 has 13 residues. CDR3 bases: TGTACCAGCACCATCGAAGGGTTTGGTGGCTACACCTTC. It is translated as CTSTIEGFGGYTF.

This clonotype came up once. The CDR3 DNA sequence: TGTGCCTGGAGAATGTCGGGAGGCCGAAATGAGCAGTTCTTC. It yields the protein CAWRMSGGRNEQFF. The chain recombines TRBV30 with TRBJ2-1; 7 bases are a match to TRBD2. Germline lookup yields CDR1 GTSNPN and CDR2 SVGIG (reference sequence). The CDR3 has 14 residues. V shed 3 bases, J shed 7 bases, and the junction held 9 bases outside the gene matches.